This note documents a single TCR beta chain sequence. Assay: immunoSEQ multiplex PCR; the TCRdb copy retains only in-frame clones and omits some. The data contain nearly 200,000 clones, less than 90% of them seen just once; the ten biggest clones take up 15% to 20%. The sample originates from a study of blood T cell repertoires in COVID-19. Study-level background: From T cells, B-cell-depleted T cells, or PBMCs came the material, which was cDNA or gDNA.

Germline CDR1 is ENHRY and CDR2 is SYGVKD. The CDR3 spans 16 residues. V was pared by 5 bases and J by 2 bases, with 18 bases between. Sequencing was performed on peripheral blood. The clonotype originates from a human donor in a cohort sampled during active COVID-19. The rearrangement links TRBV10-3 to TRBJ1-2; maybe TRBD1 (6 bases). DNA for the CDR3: TGTGCCATCAGTTTGCAGGGGCCTGCCCTAAACTATGGCTACACCTTC. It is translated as CAISLQGPALNYGYTF.